This TCR beta chain was profiled in a study of T cells after posttransplantation cyclophosphamide. Points from the study as a whole: TRB overlap between skin or GI tissue T cells and blood was limited. Later post-transplant blood repertoires were often dominated by donor CD8+ memory clones. Recipient CMV seropositivity and CMV reactivation strongly tracked TRB clonality.

The V gene's germline CDR1 is WSHSY and CDR2 SAAADI. V lost 5 bases to trimming and J lost 1 base; unmatched junction nucleotides: 7. The CDR3 runs to 15 residues. Turning to this clone: As yet, its antigen is unknown.

Control samples came 1 year after myeloablative marrow transplants with methotrexate plus calcineurin inhibitor. Generated by immunoSEQ multiplex PCR, the TCRdb table keeps only in-frame clones and is missing some. The table shows about 24,000 clones, with roughly 90% occurring only once. V gene TRBV10-2 combines with J gene TRBJ1-1; the match to TRBD1 covers 7 bases. The clonotype comes from a female patient aged 45-60 years who received an allogeneic stem cell transplant from an unrelated donor, was CMV-positive, and had chronic GVHD only. Certain T cells may be donor cells from the graft. The material sequenced was PBMCs, taken after an allogeneic stem cell transplant with a calcineurin inhibitor and methotrexate. DNA for the CDR3: TGCGCCAGCAGTAACCCCGGGACAGAGAACACTGAAGCTTTCTTT. Its translation is CASSNPGTENTEAFF.